Listed below are T cell receptor beta chains from one sample, sequenced in a study of control samples from healthy donors and cancer patients. TCRdb's table, derived via immunoSEQ multiplex PCR, lists solely in-frame clones and lacks some. The sample lists tens of thousands of clones; 80% to 90% were seen once. The sequencing sample was made of PBMCs. The receptors originated from an older woman with head and neck cancer. Both conserved end residues are part of each CDR3. Fields, in order: J gene, V gene, CDR3 protein.

j_gene: TRBJ2-2; v_gene: TRBV19; CDR3aa: CASSIDAAGGGSGELFF
j_gene: TRBJ2-2; v_gene: TRBV24-1; CDR3aa: CATSDRTHGELFF
j_gene: TRBJ2-7; v_gene: TRBV27; CDR3aa: CASRSRGGASYEQYF
j_gene: TRBJ1-6; v_gene: TRBV7-2; CDR3aa: CASSRTRTDNSPLHF
j_gene: TRBJ1-1; v_gene: TRBV6-6; CDR3aa: CASRAGQKMNTEAFF
j_gene: TRBJ1-5; v_gene: TRBV30; CDR3aa: CAWSREETQPQHF
j_gene: TRBJ2-1; v_gene: TRBV15; CDR3aa: CATSRKVASGTYNEQFF
j_gene: TRBJ2-1; v_gene: TRBV19; CDR3aa: CASSIGLAGVSYNEQFF
j_gene: TRBJ2-1; v_gene: TRBV28; CDR3aa: CASSLYPSGRFLYNEQFF
j_gene: TRBJ2-1; v_gene: TRBV29-1; CDR3aa: CSTRTSTYNEQFF
j_gene: TRBJ1-4; v_gene: TRBV19; CDR3aa: CASSITGVAEKLFF
j_gene: TRBJ2-1; v_gene: TRBV5-1; CDR3aa: CASSLAGQGENEQFF
j_gene: TRBJ1-2; v_gene: TRBV2; CDR3aa: CASLPPQGGGYTF
j_gene: TRBJ2-7; v_gene: TRBV18; CDR3aa: CASSYGTIYEQYF
j_gene: TRBJ2-1; v_gene: TRBV7-2; CDR3aa: CASSLAGASGGYNEQFF
j_gene: TRBJ2-1; v_gene: TRBV6-5; CDR3aa: CASSYGYNEQFF
j_gene: TRBJ2-7; v_gene: TRBV7-8; CDR3aa: CASSLGTGRQYEQYF
j_gene: TRBJ2-5; v_gene: TRBV5-1; CDR3aa: CASSFWVATQETQYF
j_gene: TRBJ2-2; v_gene: TRBV19; CDR3aa: CASNPLNTGELFF
j_gene: TRBJ1-6; v_gene: TRBV27; CDR3aa: CASSARGSNSPLHF
j_gene: TRBJ2-2; v_gene: TRBV7-2; CDR3aa: CASSLEVNRGTGELFF
j_gene: TRBJ1-2; v_gene: TRBV19; CDR3aa: CASSILSRVYYGYTF